This TCR beta chain emerged from a study of CD8 T cells in ankylosing spondylitis. This CDR3 spans 15 amino acids. V shed 5 bases and J 4 bases; nucleotides not matched to a gene: 10. The V gene's germline CDR1 is MDHEN and CDR2 SYDVKM. A quantitative 5'-RACE method, one with molecular barcodes, was used to make TCR beta libraries. TCRdb analysed the 5' RACE reads with MiXCR anew, one entry per CDR3 protein. Of more than 600,000 distinct CDR3 sequences in the sample, around 20% were seen once. A word on this clonotype: Its antigen is currently unknown.

Broader study findings: It appeared that ankylosing spondylitis blood was characterized by a TCR beta motif of fewer than ten highly homologous variants. The clones that were linked to disease were reported to be significantly enriched in matched synovial fluid samples from ankylosing spondylitis patients. CD8+ disease-linked clones were present at relatively low frequencies in blood.

The gene calls are TRBV28 and TRBJ2-5; the match to TRBD2 covers 7 bases. The TCR originated in a male donor with ankylosing spondylitis. The specimen sequenced was blood, either unsorted or a sorted T cell fraction (not recorded which). The CDR3 reads CASSTPGGGRETQYF. In nucleotides, the CDR3 is TGTGCCAGCAGTACCCCCGGCGGGGGAAGAGAGACCCAGTACTTC.